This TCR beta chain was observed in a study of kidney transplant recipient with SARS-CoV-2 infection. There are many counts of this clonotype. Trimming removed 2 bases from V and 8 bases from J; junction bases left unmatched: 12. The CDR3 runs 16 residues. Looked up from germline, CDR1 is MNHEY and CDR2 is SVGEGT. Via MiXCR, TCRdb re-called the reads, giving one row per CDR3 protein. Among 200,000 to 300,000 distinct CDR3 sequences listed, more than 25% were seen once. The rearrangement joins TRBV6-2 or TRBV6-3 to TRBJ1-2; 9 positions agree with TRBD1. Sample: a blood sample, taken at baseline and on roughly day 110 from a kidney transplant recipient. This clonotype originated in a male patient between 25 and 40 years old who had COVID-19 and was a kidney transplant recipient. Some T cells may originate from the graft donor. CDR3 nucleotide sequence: TGTGCCAGCAGTTACGCGACGGGACAGGGCAGGGGAGGCTACACCTTC. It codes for CASSYATGQGRGGYTF.